A selection of T cell receptor beta chains follows, all from one sample in a study of blood T cells in healthy people across ages. TCRdb fed the 5' RACE reads into MiXCR, producing one record per CDR3 protein. The top ten hold around 21% of the sample, which has 650,000 to 950,000 distinct CDR3 sequences, 44% seen once. Sequenced material: blood. The receptors were sampled from a man aged 55 to 70 in good health. The CDR3 runs from the conserved cysteine through the conserved F or W. D genes are given only for firm matches. Size values are once, few and many counts, or a class for expanded clones, and some rows have none.

j_call v_call clone_size d_call cdr3_nt cdr3_aa
TRBJ1-5 TRBV20-1 once - TGCAGTGCTAACGACAGAACCCGAAGAGCTAATCAGCCCCAGCATTTT CSANDRTRRANQPQHF
TRBJ2-7 TRBV7-9 many - TGTGCCAGCAGCTTATTAGGGTCGATGAACGAGCAGTACTTC CASSLLGSMNEQYF
TRBJ1-2 TRBV12-3/TRBV12-4 - TRBD1 TGTGCCAGCAGTCTGGACAGGGCGAATGGCTACACCTTC CASSLDRANGYTF
TRBJ2-7 TRBV6-6 - - TGTGCCAGCGGAATCGGGGGTTCGAATGAGCAGTACTTC CASGIGGSNEQYF
TRBJ1-2 TRBV9 - TRBD1 TGTGCCAGCAGCGGAAAGGGGGCTGGCTACACCTTC CASSGKGAGYTF
TRBJ1-2 TRBV14 - TRBD1 TGTGCCAGCAGCCACGTCCGGGACAGGGTTTTCGGTGGCTACACCTTC CASSHVRDRVFGGYTF
TRBJ2-7 TRBV27 - - TGTGCCAGCAGTGGGCGCGGGCTCTCCTACGAGCAGTACTTC CASSGRGLSYEQYF
TRBJ2-5 TRBV14 - TRBD1 TGTGCCAGCAGTCAAACCGGGACAGGAGAAGAGGCCCAGTACTTC CASSQTGTGEEAQYF
TRBJ1-5 TRBV3-1 - TRBD1 TGTGCCACCGGCCCCGGGACAGGGGACCATTATAGCAATCAGCCCCAGCATTTT CATGPGTGDHYSNQPQHF
TRBJ2-7 TRBV11-1 - - TGTGCCAGCAGCTTAGGGGGCAGGTTCTGCGAGCAGTACTTC CASSLGGRFCEQYF
TRBJ2-5 TRBV5-1 few TRBD2 TGCGCCAGCATGGCGGCTAGCGGGGGCTTTCAAGAGACCCAGTACTTC CASMAASGGFQETQYF
TRBJ2-1 TRBV6-1 few - TGTGCCAGCAGTGCGCGCACAGGGGCGGGGAGAGCTAATGAGCAGTTCTTC CASSARTGAGRANEQFF
TRBJ1-2 TRBV4-3 - - TGCGCCAGCAGCCAAATAGGGGGCTATGGCTACACCTTC CASSQIGGYGYTF
TRBJ2-3 TRBV4-3 - TRBD2 TGCGCCAGCAGCCAGACTAGCGGGGTCACAGATACGCAGTATTTT CASSQTSGVTDTQYF
TRBJ2-5 TRBV11-2 - TRBD2 TGTGCCAGCAGAGATAGCGGGGGAGCGCAAGAGACCCAGTACTTC CASRDSGGAQETQYF
TRBJ1-2 TRBV11-3 many - TGTGCCAGCAGCTTATCGGGCGGGAACTATGGCTACACCTTC CASSLSGGNYGYTF
TRBJ1-5 TRBV7-2 many - TGTGCCAGCAGCTTACAGGGAGGTAGCAATCAGCCCCAGCATTTT CASSLQGGSNQPQHF
TRBJ2-3 TRBV6-2/TRBV6-3 - - TGTGCCAGCAGTTTTTCAGTAGGTACGCAGTATTTT CASSFSVGTQYF
TRBJ1-2 TRBV12-3/TRBV12-4 few - TGTGCCAGCAGTTTGGGTGAGCCCTATGGCTACACCTTC CASSLGEPYGYTF
TRBJ1-1 TRBV5-1 few - TGCGCCAGCAGCTTGAATTCAGGGTACACTGAAGCTTTCTTT CASSLNSGYTEAFF
TRBJ2-5 TRBV12-3/TRBV12-4 - TRBD1 TGTGCCAGCAGTTTAAACCCTTGGGACAGGGAGGGAGAGACCCAGTACTTC CASSLNPWDREGETQYF
TRBJ2-7 TRBV9 - - TGTGCCAGCAGTATCAATGGGGACAACTACGAGCAGTACTTC CASSINGDNYEQYF
TRBJ2-3 TRBV7-2 - - TGTGCCAGCAGCTTAAGCCTAGTGGGGACAGATACGCAGTATTTT CASSLSLVGTDTQYF
TRBJ1-6 TRBV10-3 - - TGTGCCGCCCGAACTATTAAGGACTCACCCCTCCACTTT CAARTIKDSPLHF